The clone carrying this T cell receptor (beta chain) was recorded a few times. Its antigen is as yet unknown. The data derive from a study of PD-L1 blockade in urothelial cancer. Study-level background: Blood analysis was done at 3 weeks (second dose) and 6 weeks after treatment began. Overall study results and limits: Clonality of blood TCR below the median before treatment predicted better survival.

The table came from immunoSEQ multiplex PCR; TCRdb's copy has only in-frame clones and leaves some out. In the table there are tens of thousands of clones, 82% of which are singletons. Looked up from germline, CDR1 is SGHAT and CDR2 is FQNNGV. With V trimmed by 5 bases and J by 5 bases, 3 bases remained unmatched. This CDR3 comprises 12 residues. V and J are TRBV11-2 and TRBJ2-7; 7 bases agree with TRBD1. The sequence derives from an older man with urothelial cancer. The sample in question was PBMCs, obtained around atezolizumab (anti-PD-L1) treatment. The CDR3 DNA reads as TGTGCCAGCAGCCCGACAGGGAACGAGCAGTACTTC. This gives the protein CASSPTGNEQYF.